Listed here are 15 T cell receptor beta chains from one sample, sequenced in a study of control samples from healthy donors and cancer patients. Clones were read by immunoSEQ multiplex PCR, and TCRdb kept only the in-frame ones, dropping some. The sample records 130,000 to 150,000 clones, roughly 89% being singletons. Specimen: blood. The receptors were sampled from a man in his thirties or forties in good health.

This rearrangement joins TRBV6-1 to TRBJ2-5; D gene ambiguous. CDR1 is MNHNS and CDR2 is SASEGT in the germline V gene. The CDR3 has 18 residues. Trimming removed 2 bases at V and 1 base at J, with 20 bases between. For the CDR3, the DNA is TGTGCCAGCAGTGAAAGAATCGCCGGGCATGCTTTCCAAGAGACCCAGTACTTC. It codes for CASSERIAGHAFQETQYF.

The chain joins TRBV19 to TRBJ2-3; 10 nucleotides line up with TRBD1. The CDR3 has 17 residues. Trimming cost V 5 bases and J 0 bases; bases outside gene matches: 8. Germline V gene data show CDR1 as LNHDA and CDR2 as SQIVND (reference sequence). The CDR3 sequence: CASSRDRGSYSTDTQYF. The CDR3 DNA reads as TGTGCCAGTAGTCGGGACAGGGGTTCATACAGCACAGATACGCAGTATTTT. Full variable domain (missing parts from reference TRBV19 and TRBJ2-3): DGGITQSPKYLFRKEGQNVTLSCEQNLNHDAMYWYRQDPGQGLRLIYYSQIVNDFQKGDIAEGYSVSREKKESFPLTVTSAQKNPTAFYLCASSRDRGSYSTDTQYFGPGTRLTVL.

CDR3 amino acids: CASSIRSGNTIYF. The CDR3 region has the DNA TGTGCCAGTAGTATCCGCTCTGGAAACACCATATATTTT. The V and J genes are TRBV19 and TRBJ1-3, with unresolved D. The CDR3 is made up of 13 amino acids. The ends were cut back, 3 bases at V and 0 bases at J, with 3 bases in the middle. The germline V gene encodes CDR1 LNHDA and CDR2 SQIVND (reference sequence).

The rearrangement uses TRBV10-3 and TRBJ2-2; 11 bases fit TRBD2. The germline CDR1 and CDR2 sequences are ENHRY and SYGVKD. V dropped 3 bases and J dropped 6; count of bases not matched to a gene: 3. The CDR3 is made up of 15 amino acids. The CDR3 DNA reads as TGTGCCATCAGTGAACTAGCGGGAGAGGCCGGGGAGCTGTTTTTT. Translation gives CAISELAGEAGELFF.

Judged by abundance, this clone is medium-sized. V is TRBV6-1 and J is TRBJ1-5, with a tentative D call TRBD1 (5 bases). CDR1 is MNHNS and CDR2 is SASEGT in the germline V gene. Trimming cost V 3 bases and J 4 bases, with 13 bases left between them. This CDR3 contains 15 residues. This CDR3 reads CASSEGPQGNQPQHF. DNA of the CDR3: TGTGCCAGCAGTGAGGGACCCCAGGGAAATCAGCCCCAGCATTTT.

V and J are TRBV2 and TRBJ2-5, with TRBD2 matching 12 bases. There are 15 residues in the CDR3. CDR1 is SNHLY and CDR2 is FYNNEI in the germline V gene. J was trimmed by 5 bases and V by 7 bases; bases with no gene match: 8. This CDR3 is CASKGLAGPGETQYF. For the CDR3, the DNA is TGTGCCAGCAAGGGACTAGCGGGCCCGGGGGAGACCCAGTACTTC.

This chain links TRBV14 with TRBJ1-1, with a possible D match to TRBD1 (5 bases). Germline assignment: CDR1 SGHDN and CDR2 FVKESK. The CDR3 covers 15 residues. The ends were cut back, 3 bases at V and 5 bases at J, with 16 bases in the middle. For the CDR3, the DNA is TGTGCCAGCAGCCAGGTGGGACTCACGGGTACTGAAGCTTTCTTT. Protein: CASSQVGLTGTEAFF.

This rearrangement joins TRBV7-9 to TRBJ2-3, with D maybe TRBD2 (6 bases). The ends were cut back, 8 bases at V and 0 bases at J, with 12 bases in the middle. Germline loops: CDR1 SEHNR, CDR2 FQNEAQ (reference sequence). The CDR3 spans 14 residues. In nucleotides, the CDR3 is TGTGCCAGCCGACTAGGATCTAGCACAGATACGCAGTATTTT. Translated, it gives CASRLGSSTDTQYF.

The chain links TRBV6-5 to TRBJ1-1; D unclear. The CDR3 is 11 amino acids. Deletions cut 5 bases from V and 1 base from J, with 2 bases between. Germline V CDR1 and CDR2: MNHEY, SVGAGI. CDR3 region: CASSRNTEAFF. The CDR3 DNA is TGTGCCAGCAGTCGGAACACTGAAGCTTTCTTT.

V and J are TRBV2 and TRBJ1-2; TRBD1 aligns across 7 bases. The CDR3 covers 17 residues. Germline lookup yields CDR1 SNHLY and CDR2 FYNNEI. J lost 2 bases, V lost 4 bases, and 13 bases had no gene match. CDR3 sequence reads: CASSGGETGWRNYGYTF. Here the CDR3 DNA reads TGTGCCAGCAGTGGAGGGGAGACAGGGTGGAGGAACTATGGCTACACCTTC.

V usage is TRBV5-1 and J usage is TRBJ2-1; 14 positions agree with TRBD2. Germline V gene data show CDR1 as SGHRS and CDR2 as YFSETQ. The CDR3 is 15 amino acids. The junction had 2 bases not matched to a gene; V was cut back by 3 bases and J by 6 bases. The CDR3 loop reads CASSWGLAGVNEQFF. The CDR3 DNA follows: TGCGCCAGCAGCTGGGGACTAGCGGGAGTCAATGAGCAGTTCTTC.

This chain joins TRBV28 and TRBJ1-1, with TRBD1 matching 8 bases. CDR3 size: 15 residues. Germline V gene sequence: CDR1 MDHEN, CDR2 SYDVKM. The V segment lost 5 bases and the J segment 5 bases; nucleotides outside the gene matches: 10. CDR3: CASSPRRGLTTEAFF. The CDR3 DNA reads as TGTGCCAGCAGTCCACGCAGGGGGCTGACTACTGAAGCTTTCTTT.

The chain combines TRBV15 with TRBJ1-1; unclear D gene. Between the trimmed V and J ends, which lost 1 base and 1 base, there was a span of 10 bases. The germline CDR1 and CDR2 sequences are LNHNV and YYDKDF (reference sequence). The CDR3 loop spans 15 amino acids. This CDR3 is CATSRVDTSNTEAFF. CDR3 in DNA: TGTGCCACCAGCAGAGTTGACACCTCGAACACTGAAGCTTTCTTT.

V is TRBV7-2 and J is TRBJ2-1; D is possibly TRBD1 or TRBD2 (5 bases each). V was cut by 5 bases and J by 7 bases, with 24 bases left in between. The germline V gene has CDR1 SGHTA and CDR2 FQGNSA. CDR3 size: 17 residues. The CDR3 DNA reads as TGTGCCAGCAGCAACCCCGCCTGGGACCACGGGGAGAATGAGCAGTTCTTC. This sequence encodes CASSNPAWDHGENEQFF.

The CDR3, as DNA: TGTGCCAGCACCCCAACCACCCCCGGGACAGGCTATGGCTACACCTTC. Translating it yields CASTPTTPGTGYGYTF. The chain employs TRBV7-9 and TRBJ1-2, with 8 positions matching TRBD1. The germline V gene has CDR1 SEHNR and CDR2 FQNEAQ (reference sequence). This CDR3 has 16 residues. Trimming removed 7 bases from V and 4 bases from J; junction bases left unmatched: 14.